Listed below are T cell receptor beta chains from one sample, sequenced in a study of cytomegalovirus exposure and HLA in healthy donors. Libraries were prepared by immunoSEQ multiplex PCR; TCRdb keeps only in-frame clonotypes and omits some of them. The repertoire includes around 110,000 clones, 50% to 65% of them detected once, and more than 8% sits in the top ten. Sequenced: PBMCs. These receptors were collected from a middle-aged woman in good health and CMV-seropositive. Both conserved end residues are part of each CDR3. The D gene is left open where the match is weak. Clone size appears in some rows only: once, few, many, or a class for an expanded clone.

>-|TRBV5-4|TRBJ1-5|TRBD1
CASSVTGAGQPQHF
TGTGCCAGCAGCGTAACAGGGGCAGGACAGCCCCAGCATTTT
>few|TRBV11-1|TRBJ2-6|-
CASSDEGYTGLAGANVLTF
TGTGCCAGCAGCGATGAGGGATACACAGGGTTGGCTGGGGCCAACGTCCTGACTTTC
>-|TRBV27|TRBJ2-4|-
CASSFQRSNIQYF
TGTGCCAGCAGTTTCCAGCGGAGTAACATTCAGTACTTC
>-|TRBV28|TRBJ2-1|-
CASSLGGFYNEQFF
TGTGCCAGCAGTTTAGGGGGCTTCTACAATGAGCAGTTCTTC
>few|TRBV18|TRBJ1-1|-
CASSGQKNTEAFF
TGTGCCAGCTCAGGACAGAAGAACACTGAAGCTTTCTTT
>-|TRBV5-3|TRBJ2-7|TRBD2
CARSLALAEITVPYEQYF
TGTGCCAGAAGCTTGGCCCTAGCGGAGATTACAGTTCCCTACGAGCAGTACTTC
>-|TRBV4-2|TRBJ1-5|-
CASSQDRAWPQHF
TGTGCCAGCAGCCAAGACAGGGCATGGCCCCAGCATTTT
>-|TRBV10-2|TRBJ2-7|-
CASSENRLTYEQYF
TGCGCCAGCAGTGAGAACAGGTTGACCTACGAGCAGTACTTC
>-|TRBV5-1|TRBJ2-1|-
CASSLARTGLAYNEQFF
TGCGCCAGCAGCTTGGCCAGGACGGGATTGGCCTACAATGAGCAGTTCTTC
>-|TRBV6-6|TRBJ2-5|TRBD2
CASSTGLAEETQYF
TGTGCCAGCAGTACGGGACTAGCGGAAGAGACCCAGTACTTC
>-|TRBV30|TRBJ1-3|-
CAWDYGLAAGNTIYF
TGTGCCTGGGATTACGGCCTAGCGGCGGGAAACACCATATATTTT
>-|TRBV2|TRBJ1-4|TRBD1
CASSPRTGRPNEKLFF
TGTGCCAGCAGCCCGCGGACAGGGAGGCCTAATGAAAAACTGTTTTTT
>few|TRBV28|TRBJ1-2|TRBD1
CASSPLRGRREGYTF
TGTGCCAGCAGTCCCCTTAGGGGGCGGAGGGAGGGCTACACCTTC
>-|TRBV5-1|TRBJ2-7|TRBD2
CASSLGGRALKEQYF
TGCGCCAGCAGCTTGGGGGGGAGGGCCCTGAAGGAGCAGTACTTC
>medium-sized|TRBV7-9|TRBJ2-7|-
CASSLDWGGNRYEQYF
TGTGCCAGCAGCTTAGATTGGGGCGGGAACAGGTACGAGCAGTACTTC
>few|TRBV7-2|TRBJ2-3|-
CASRRMGRGPDTQYF
TGTGCCAGCAGGAGGATGGGGAGAGGGCCAGATACGCAGTATTTT
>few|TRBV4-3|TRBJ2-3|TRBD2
CASSQALAGVTDTQYF
TGCGCCAGCAGCCAAGCACTAGCGGGGGTCACAGATACGCAGTATTTT
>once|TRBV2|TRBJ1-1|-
CASSDPTGSAEAFF
TGTGCCAGCAGTGATCCGACAGGCTCCGCTGAAGCTTTCTTT
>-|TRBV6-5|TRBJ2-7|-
CASTDGSTYEQYF
TGTGCCAGCACTGACGGGTCAACCTACGAGCAGTACTTC
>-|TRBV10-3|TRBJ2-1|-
CAISDRDEQFF
TGTGCCATCAGTGACCGTGATGAGCAGTTCTTC
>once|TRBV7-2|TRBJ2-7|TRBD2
CASSSWGGDYEQYF
TGTGCCAGCAGCTCCTGGGGAGGGGACTACGAGCAGTACTTC
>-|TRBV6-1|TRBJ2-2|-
CASSDYFAGELFF
TGTGCCAGCAGTGATTATTTTGCCGGGGAGCTGTTTTTT
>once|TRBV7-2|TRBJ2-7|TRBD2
CASSPPRSGRVVEQYF
TGTGCCAGCAGCCCACCTAGGAGCGGGAGGGTGGTTGAGCAGTACTTC
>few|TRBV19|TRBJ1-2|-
CASSIQAGLYGYTF
TGTGCCAGTAGTATCCAGGCAGGCCTCTATGGCTACACCTTC
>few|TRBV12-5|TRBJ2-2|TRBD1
CASGLVERTGNTGELFF
TGTGCTAGTGGTTTGGTTGAAAGGACAGGGAACACCGGGGAGCTGTTTTTT
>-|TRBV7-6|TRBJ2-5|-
CASSLDVRSQETQYF
TGTGCCAGCAGCTTAGATGTCCGGTCCCAAGAGACCCAGTACTTC
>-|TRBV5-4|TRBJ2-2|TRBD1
CASSPRQGADGELFF
TGTGCCAGCAGCCCTCGACAGGGGGCCGACGGGGAGCTGTTTTTT
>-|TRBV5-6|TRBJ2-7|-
CASSFTNRAEQYF
TGTGCCAGCAGCTTTACCAACAGGGCCGAGCAGTACTTC
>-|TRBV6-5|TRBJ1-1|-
CASSYQENTEAFF
TGTGCCAGCAGTTACCAGGAGAACACTGAAGCTTTCTTT
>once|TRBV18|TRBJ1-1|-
CASSLRVTEAFF
TGTGCCAGCTCACTCAGGGTCACTGAAGCTTTCTTT
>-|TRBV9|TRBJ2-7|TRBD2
CASSVGGSLYEQYF
TGTGCCAGCAGCGTCGGCGGGAGCCTCTACGAGCAGTACTTC
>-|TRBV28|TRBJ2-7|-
CASSSLTSRGLYEQYF
TGTGCCAGCAGTTCTTTAACTAGCCGCGGGCTCTACGAGCAGTACTTC
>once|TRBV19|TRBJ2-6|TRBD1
CASRTSGQLSVRANVLTF
TGTGCCAGTAGGACTTCGGGACAGCTCTCTGTTAGGGCCAACGTCCTGACTTTC
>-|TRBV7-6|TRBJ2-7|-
CASSLNGGPPYEQYF
TGTGCCAGCAGTTTAAACGGAGGACCTCCCTACGAGCAGTACTTC
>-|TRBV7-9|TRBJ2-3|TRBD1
CASSSPGQSRTDTQYF
TGTGCCAGCAGCTCACCGGGACAGAGTCGCACAGATACGCAGTATTTT
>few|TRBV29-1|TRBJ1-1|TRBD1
CSVVIRWTGIYTEAFF
TGCAGCGTTGTAATCCGGTGGACAGGGATATACACTGAAGCTTTCTTT
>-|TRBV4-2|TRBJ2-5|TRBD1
CASSQEGTGGRETQYF
TGTGCCAGCAGCCAAGAAGGGACAGGGGGCCGAGAGACCCAGTACTTC
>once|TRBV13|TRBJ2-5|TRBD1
CASSGGQDQEIQYF
TGTGCCAGCTCCGGCGGACAGGACCAAGAGATCCAGTACTTC
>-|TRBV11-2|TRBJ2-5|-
CASSSWGVRETQYF
TGTGCCAGCAGCTCGTGGGGGGTACGAGAGACCCAGTACTTC
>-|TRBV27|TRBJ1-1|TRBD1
CASSGRDRGLHEAFF
TGTGCCAGCAGCGGCCGGGACAGGGGACTTCATGAAGCTTTCTTT
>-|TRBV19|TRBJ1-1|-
CASSMSGGIGEAFF
TGTGCCAGTAGTATGTCGGGGGGTATTGGTGAAGCTTTCTTT
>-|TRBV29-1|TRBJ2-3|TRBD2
CSVVWETPIRGSSTDTQYF
TGCAGCGTTGTTTGGGAGACCCCCATCCGCGGGAGTAGCACAGATACGCAGTATTTT
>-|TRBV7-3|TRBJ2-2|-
CASRGGGTGTGELFF
TGTGCCAGCAGAGGGGGGGGCACGGGGACCGGGGAGCTGTTTTTT
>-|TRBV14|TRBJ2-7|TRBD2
CASSPGLVYEQYF
TGTGCCAGCAGCCCGGGACTAGTCTACGAGCAGTACTTC
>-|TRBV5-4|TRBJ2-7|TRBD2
CASSFSGPTYEQYF
TGTGCCAGCAGCTTTAGCGGGCCAACCTACGAGCAGTACTTC
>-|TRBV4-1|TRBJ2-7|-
CASSQDPLPSSYEQYF
TGCGCCAGCAGCCAAGATCCGCTACCGAGCTCCTACGAGCAGTACTTC
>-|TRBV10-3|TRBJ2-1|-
CAISEYLHNEQFF
TGTGCCATCAGTGAGTATCTACACAATGAGCAGTTCTTC
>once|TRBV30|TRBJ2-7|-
CAWRDSAVEQYF
TGTGCCTGGAGGGACAGCGCTGTCGAGCAGTACTTC
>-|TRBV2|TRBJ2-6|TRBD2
CASSGLAGSSGANVLTF
TGTGCCAGCAGTGGACTAGCGGGGAGCTCTGGGGCCAACGTCCTGACTTTC
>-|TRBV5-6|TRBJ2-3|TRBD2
CASSSFFGRALDTQYF
TGTGCCAGCAGCTCCTTTTTCGGGAGGGCCCTAGATACGCAGTATTTT
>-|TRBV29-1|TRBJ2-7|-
CSAGGATAYEQYF
TGCAGCGCCGGCGGAGCAACGGCCTACGAGCAGTACTTC
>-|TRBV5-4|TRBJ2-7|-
CASSVRENEDEQYF
TGTGCCAGCAGCGTGAGGGAGAATGAGGACGAGCAGTACTTC
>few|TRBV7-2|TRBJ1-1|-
CASSITGMEVAFF
TGTGCCAGCAGCATAACAGGGATGGAGGTAGCTTTCTTT
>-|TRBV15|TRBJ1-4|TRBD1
CATTMDRANEKLFF
TGTGCCACCACCATGGACAGGGCTAATGAAAAACTGTTTTTT
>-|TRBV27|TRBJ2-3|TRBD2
CASSQRLAAADTQYF
TGTGCCAGCAGCCAAAGACTAGCGGCGGCGGATACGCAGTATTTT
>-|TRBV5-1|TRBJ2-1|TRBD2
CASSLVTLADPSNEQFF
TGCGCCAGCAGCTTGGTAACTCTAGCGGACCCGAGCAATGAGCAGTTCTTC
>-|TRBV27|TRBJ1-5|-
CASSFQGWGNQPQHF
TGTGCCAGCAGTTTCCAGGGTTGGGGCAATCAGCCCCAGCATTTT
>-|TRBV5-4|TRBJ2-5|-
CASSLGSGAGETQYF
TGTGCCAGCAGCTTGGGATCTGGCGCAGGGGAGACCCAGTACTTC